This T cell receptor (beta chain) was observed in a study of T cell changes during pregnancy in multiple sclerosis (dated by TCRdb to about 2019). About the investigation overall: In women with multiple sclerosis, the researchers looked at how the T cell repertoire shifted as pregnancy progressed.

Worth noting for this clone: The antigen it recognizes is unknown. No base-level quality is on record; no much larger clone is a single base apart.

V is cut by 3 bases and J by 7 bases, and the space between the germline ends is 12 bases. The germline V gene gives CDR1 as ENHRY and CDR2 as SYGVKD. The CDR3 runs 13 residues from the cysteine to the phenylalanine. Only the CDR3 portion is preserved as DNA: 39 bases, with reading frame beginning at the first base. Library generation was performed with the immunoSEQ multiplex PCR assay. TCRdb's version of the immuneACCESS table is confined to in-frame rearrangements and falls short of the full clone set. An unresolved V gene accounts for under half of the shortfall where checked; the remainder is of unknown origin. This sample holds around 78,000 clones; just over 90% were observed only once. Clones ranked in the top ten supply 2.5% of the sample.

The sequence derives from a female donor with multiple sclerosis, enrolled in a pregnancy study. The V and J segments used are TRBV10-3 and TRBJ1-2; there is no confident call for the D gene. The starting material was peripheral blood, obtained in the second trimester of pregnancy. CDR3 loop: CAISDGVSGGYTF. The DNA is TGTGCCATCAGTGACGGGGTTTCGGGTGGCTACACCTTC.